Listed below are T cell receptor beta chains from one sample, sequenced in a study of T cells in localized non-small cell lung cancer. Measured with immunoSEQ multiplex PCR; TCRdb has only the in-frame clones, and not every one. The table lists some 53,000 clones, 86% of them singletons. The sequences come from peripheral blood, collected before any cancer treatment. Source of these receptors: a male donor at least 60 years old with stage III squamous cell lung carcinoma. Each CDR3 is given with its conserved first and last residue. A D gene is named only where the DNA matches it firmly. Rows may omit the clone size; those that give it use once, few, many or a size class.

.,.,TRBJ2-1,TRBV29-1,CSVVRGANYNEQFF,TGCAGCGTTGTCCGGGGGGCAAACTACAATGAGCAGTTCTTC
.,.,TRBJ2-4,TRBV4-1,CASSQGRGRRGYRVNIQYF,TGCGCCAGCAGCCAAGGCAGGGGCAGGAGAGGCTACAGGGTAAACATTCAGTACTTC
TRBD1,.,TRBJ1-1,TRBV6-6,CASRSRDRGKNTEAFF,TGTGCCAGCCGTTCCCGGGACAGGGGGAAGAACACTGAAGCTTTCTTT
TRBD1,.,TRBJ2-3,TRBV6-4,CASSDSMITGGLDTQYF,TGTGCCAGCAGTGACTCGATGATCACAGGGGGCTTGGATACGCAGTATTTT
TRBD1,.,TRBJ1-2,TRBV27,CASSFARGGGYTF,TGTGCCAGCAGTTTTGCCAGGGGGGGTGGCTACACCTTC
TRBD1,.,TRBJ1-2,TRBV7-8,CASSLGGDRGYGYTF,TGTGCCAGCAGCTTAGGAGGGGACAGGGGCTATGGCTACACCTTC
TRBD2,.,TRBJ2-7,TRBV6-1,CANSLAGGQDEQYF,TGTGCCAACTCTCTAGCGGGGGGCCAAGACGAGCAGTACTTC
TRBD2,.,TRBJ2-1,TRBV7-3,CASSLSTSGGRYNEQFF,TGTGCCAGCAGCTTAAGTACTAGCGGGGGTCGGTACAATGAGCAGTTCTTC
.,.,TRBJ1-1,TRBV4-1,CASSQDSRGFTEAFF,TGCGCCAGCAGCCAAGACTCCCGGGGCTTCACTGAAGCTTTCTTT
.,.,TRBJ1-2,TRBV5-1,CASSSNREVRGYTF,TGCGCCAGCAGCTCCAACAGGGAAGTGAGGGGCTACACCTTC
.,many,TRBJ2-1,TRBV11-2,CASSLTAGYEQFF,TGTGCCAGCAGCTTAACGGCGGGATATGAGCAGTTCTTC
.,once,TRBJ2-4,TRBV5-4,CASSSRAESLAKNIQYF,TGTGCCAGCAGCTCCAGGGCGGAGTCGCTAGCCAAAAACATTCAGTACTTC
.,.,TRBJ2-7,TRBV5-1,CASSLGPATMPREQYF,TGCGCCAGCAGCTTGGGCCCGGCGACGATGCCCAGAGAGCAGTACTTC
.,.,TRBJ2-5,TRBV2,CASRWTLETQYF,TGTGCCAGCAGATGGACTCTAGAGACCCAGTACTTC